This T cell receptor (beta chain) was documented in a study of T cells of healthy individuals. TCRdb reprocessed the 5' RACE reads with MiXCR, giving one entry per CDR3 protein. Here the sample spans tens of thousands of distinct CDR3 sequences, 15% to 20% being singletons. The clonotype comes from a human donor in good health.

CDR3 protein: CSVSGSGRGETQYF. CDR3 DNA: TGCAGCGTCTCTGGGAGCGGGAGGGGAGAGACCCAGTACTTC. The chain is built from TRBV29-1 and TRBJ2-5, with 10 bases matching TRBD2. From germline, CDR1 is SQVTM and CDR2 ANQGSEA. There are 14 residues in the CDR3. J lost 4 bases, V lost 6 bases, and 8 bases had no gene match.